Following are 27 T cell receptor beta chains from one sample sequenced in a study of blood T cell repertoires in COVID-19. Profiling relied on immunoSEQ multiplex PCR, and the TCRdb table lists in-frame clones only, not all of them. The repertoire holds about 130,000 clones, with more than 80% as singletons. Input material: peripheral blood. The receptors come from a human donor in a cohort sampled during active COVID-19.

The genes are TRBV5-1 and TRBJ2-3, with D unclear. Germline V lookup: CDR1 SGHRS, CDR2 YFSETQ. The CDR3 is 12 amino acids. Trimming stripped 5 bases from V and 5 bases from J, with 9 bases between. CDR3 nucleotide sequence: TGCGCCAGCAGGGTAGCCGTAGATACGCAGTATTTT. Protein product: CASRVAVDTQYF.

The CDR3 nucleotides read TGTGCCAGCAGCCTCGGGATTAGCACAGATACGCAGTATTTT. Translated, it gives CASSLGISTDTQYF. V usage is TRBV7-6 and J usage is TRBJ2-3; tentative D call: TRBD2 (5 bases). Per germline, CDR1 SGHVS and CDR2 FNYEAQ. The CDR3 consists of 14 residues. V was cut by 5 bases and J by 0 bases, with 9 bases left in between.

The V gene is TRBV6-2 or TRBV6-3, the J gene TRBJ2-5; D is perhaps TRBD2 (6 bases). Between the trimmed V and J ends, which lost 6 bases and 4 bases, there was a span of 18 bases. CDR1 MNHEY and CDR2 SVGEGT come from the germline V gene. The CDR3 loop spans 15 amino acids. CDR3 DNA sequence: TGTGCCAGCAGCCGCGGGACGTTACTAGCAGAGACCCAGTACTTC. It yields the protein CASSRGTLLAETQYF.

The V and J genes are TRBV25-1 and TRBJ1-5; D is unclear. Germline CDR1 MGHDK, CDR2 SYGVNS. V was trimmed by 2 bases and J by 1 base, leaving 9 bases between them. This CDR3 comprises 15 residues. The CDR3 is CASSEGAASNQPQHF. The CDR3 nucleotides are TGTGCCAGCAGTGAAGGTGCGGCCAGCAATCAGCCCCAGCATTTT.

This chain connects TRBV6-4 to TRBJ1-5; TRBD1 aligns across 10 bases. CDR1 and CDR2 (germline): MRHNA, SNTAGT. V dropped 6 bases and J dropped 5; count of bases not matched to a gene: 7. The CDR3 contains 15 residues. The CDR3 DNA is TGTGCCAGCAGCGCGACAGGGGGCGCGGATCAGCCCCAGCATTTT. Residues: CASSATGGADQPQHF.

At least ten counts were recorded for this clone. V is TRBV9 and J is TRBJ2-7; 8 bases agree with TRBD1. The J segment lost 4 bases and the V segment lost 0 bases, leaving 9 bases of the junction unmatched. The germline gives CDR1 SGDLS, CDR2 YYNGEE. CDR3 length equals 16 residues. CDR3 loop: CASSVGFGQGTYEQYF. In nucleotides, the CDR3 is TGTGCCAGCAGCGTAGGGTTCGGACAGGGTACTTACGAGCAGTACTTC. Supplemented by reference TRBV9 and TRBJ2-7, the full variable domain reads DSGVTQTPKHLITATGQRVTLRCSPRSGDLSVYWYQQSLDQGLQFLIQYYNGEERAKGNILERFSAQQFPDLHSELNLSSLELGDSALYFCASSVGFGQGTYEQYFGPGTRLTVT.

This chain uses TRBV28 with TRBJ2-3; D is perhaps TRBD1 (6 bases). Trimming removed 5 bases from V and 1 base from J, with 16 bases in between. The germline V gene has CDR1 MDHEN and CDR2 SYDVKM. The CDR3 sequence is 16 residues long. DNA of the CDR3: TGTGCCAGCAGTACGCTGGGGGCGGTGCGCACAGATACGCAGTATTTT. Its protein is CASSTLGAVRTDTQYF.

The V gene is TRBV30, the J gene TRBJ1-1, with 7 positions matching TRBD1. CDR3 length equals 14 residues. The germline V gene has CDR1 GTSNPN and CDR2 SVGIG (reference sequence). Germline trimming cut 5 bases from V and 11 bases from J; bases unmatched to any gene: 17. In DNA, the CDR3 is TGTGCCTGGGACCGGACAGGTACCACGGGGAGGGCTTTCTTT. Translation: CAWDRTGTTGRAFF.

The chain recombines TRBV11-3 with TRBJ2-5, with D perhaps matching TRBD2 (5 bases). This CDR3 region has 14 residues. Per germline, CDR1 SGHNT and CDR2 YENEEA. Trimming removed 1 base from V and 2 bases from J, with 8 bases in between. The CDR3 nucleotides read TGTGCCAGCAGCTTAGCTTGGACTCAAGAGACCCAGTACTTC. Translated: CASSLAWTQETQYF.

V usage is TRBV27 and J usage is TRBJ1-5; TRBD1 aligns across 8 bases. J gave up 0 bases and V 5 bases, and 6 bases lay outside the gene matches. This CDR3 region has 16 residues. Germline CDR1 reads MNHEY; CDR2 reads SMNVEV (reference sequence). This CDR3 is CASSPTGVYSNQPQHF. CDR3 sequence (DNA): TGTGCCAGCAGTCCGACAGGGGTTTATAGCAATCAGCCCCAGCATTTT.

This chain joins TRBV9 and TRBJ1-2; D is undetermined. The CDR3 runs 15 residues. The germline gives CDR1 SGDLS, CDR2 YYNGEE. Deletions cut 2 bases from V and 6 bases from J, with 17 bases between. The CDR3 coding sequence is TGTGCCAGCAGCGTGGATTCTGTGAGAGGGCATGGCTACACCTTC. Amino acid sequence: CASSVDSVRGHGYTF.

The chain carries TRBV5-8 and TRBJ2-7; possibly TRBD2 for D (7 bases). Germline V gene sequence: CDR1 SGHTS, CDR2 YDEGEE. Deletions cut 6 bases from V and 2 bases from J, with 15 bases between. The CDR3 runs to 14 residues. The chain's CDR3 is CASIPWGGAYEQYF. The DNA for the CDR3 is TGTGCCAGCATTCCCTGGGGGGGCGCCTACGAGCAGTACTTC.

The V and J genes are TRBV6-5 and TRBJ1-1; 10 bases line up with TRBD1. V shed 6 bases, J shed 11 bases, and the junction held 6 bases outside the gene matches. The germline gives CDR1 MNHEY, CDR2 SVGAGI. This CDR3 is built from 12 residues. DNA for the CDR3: TGTGCCAGCAGAGGGACAGGGGTTGGGGCTTTCTTT. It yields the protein CASRGTGVGAFF.

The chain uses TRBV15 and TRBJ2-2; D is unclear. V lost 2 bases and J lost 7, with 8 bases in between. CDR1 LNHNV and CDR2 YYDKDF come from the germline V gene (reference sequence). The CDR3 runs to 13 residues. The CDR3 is CATSRSPGGELFF. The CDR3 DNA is TGTGCCACCAGCAGAAGCCCGGGCGGGGAGCTGTTTTTT.

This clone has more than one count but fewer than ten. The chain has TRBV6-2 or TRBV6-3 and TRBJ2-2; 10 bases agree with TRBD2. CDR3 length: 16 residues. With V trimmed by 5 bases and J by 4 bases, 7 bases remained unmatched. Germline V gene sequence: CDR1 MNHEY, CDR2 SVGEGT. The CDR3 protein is CASSQPSGRTTGELFF. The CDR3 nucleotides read TGTGCCAGCAGTCAACCTAGCGGGAGAACCACCGGGGAGCTGTTTTTT.

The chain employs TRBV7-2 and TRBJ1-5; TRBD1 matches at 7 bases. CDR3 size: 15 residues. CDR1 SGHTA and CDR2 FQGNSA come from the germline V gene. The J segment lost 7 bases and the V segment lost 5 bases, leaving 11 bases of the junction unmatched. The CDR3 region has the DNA TGTGCCAGCAGCGGACCCGACAGGGTTGGCCAGCCCCAGCATTTT. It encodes CASSGPDRVGQPQHF.

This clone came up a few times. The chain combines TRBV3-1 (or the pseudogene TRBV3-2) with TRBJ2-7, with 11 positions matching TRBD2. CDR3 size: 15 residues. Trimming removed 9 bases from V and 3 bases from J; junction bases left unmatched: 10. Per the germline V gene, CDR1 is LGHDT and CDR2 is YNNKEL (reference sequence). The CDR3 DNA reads TGTGCCAGTTCAGGGACTAGCGGACTTCACTACGAGCAGTACGTC. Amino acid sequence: CASSGTSGLHYEQYV.

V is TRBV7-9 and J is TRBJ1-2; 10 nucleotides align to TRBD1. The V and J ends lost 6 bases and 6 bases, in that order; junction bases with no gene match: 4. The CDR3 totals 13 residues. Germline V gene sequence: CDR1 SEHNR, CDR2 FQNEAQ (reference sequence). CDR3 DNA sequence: TGTGCCAGCAGTGTGACAGGGGGCGATGGCTACACCTTC. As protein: CASSVTGGDGYTF.

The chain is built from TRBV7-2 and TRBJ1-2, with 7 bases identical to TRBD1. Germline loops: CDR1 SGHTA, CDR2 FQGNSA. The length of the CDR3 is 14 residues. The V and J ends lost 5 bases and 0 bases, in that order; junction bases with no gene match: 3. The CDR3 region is CASSDRDSNYGYTF. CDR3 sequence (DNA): TGTGCCAGCAGCGACAGGGACTCTAACTATGGCTACACCTTC.

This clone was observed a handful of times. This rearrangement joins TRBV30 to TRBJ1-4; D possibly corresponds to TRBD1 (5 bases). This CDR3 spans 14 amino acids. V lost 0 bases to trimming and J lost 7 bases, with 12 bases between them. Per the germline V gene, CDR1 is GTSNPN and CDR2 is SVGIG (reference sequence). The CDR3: CAWSVYGGSEKLFF. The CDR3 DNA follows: TGTGCCTGGAGTGTTTACGGGGGGAGTGAAAAACTGTTTTTT.

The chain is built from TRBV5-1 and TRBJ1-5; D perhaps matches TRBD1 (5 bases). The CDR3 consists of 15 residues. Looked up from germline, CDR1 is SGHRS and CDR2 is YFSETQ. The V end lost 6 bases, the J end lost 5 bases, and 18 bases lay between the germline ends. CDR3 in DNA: TGCGCCAGCACCCCGGAGGGGTTAAGCTATCAGCCCCAGCATTTT. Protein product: CASTPEGLSYQPQHF.

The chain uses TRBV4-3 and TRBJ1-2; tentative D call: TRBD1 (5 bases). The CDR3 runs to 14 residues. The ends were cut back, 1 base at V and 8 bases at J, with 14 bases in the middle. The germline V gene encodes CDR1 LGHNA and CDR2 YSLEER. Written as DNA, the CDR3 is TGCGCCAGCAGCCAAGGTAATGCAGGGTCGGGCTACACCTTC. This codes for CASSQGNAGSGYTF.

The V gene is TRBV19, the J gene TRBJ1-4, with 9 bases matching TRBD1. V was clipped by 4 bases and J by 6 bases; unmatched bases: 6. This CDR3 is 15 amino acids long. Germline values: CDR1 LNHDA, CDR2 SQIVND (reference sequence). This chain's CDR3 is CASSTRTGVHEKLFF. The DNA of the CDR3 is TGTGCCAGTAGTACCCGGACAGGGGTACATGAAAAACTGTTTTTT.

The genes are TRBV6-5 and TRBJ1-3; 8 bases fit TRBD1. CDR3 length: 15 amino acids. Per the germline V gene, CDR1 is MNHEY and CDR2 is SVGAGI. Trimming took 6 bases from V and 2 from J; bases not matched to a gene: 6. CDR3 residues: CASSDGTGTGNTIYF. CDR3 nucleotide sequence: TGTGCCAGCAGCGACGGGACAGGCACTGGAAACACCATATATTTT.

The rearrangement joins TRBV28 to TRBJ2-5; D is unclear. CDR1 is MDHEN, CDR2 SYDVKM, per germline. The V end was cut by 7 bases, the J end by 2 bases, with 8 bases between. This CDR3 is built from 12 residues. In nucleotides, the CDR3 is TGTGCCAGCAACGTAGCTCAAGAGACCCAGTACTTC. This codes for CASNVAQETQYF.

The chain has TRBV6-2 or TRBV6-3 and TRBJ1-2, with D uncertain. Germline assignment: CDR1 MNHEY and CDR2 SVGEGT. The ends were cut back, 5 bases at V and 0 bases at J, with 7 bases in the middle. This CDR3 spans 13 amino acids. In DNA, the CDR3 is TGTGCCAGCAGTGAGCCCTCTAACTATGGCTACACCTTC. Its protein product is CASSEPSNYGYTF.

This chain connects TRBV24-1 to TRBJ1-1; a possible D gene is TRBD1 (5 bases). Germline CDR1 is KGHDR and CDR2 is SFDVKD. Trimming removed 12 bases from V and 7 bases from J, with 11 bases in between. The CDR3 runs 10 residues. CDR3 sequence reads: CAAAGGEAFF. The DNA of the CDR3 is TGTGCCGCGGCGGGGGGTGAAGCTTTCTTT.